This T cell receptor (beta chain) derives from a study of blood T cell repertoires in COVID-19 (dated by TCRdb to 2019 to 2021). As for the study more broadly: The collaborator samples originated in the United States, Italy and Spain and spanned the acute and convalescent phases of COVID-19. The material from the prospective study consisted of cDNA or gDNA derived from T cells, B-cell-depleted T cells, or PBMCs. Deeply sampled blood TCRbeta repertoires from subjects exposed to, actively infected with, or recovered from COVID-19 were included in the dataset. The repertoires were released in a freely available public database intended as a resource for research on the immune response to SARS-CoV-2. Samples came from the ongoing ImmuneRACE study (first 160 participants) plus 1,254 subjects from 6 global collaborators. The sample metadata nearly always contained a de-identified subject ID, COVID-19 status, age in years and sex. Where available, HLA class I and class II types were obtained from metadata supplied by the sample provider rather than from assay-based typing.

The CDR3, cysteine through phenylalanine, is 14 amino acids long. Kept here is only the CDR3 DNA, which spans 42 bases and is read in frame from base 1. V gives up 3 bases and J gives up 7 bases, and the segment between their germline ends measures 10 bases. Based on the germline V gene, the CDR1 and CDR2 sequences are SNHLY and FYNNEI. Notes on this clone: The antigen it binds to is not known. No per-base quality is available; no much larger clone lies one base away.

Broader findings and caveats from the paper: Clinical and demographic metadata were provided uncurated, with the amount varying by source and participant.

TCRbeta CDR3 regions were amplified from genomic DNA by means of the immunoSEQ Assay, a bias-controlled multiplex PCR. In the original analysis: Nucleated cell counts per sample were estimated from amplification of reference gene primers within the assay. Sequence reads were collapsed and filtered to measure the absolute abundance of every unique TCRbeta CDR3 rearrangement. For each sample, productive Simpson clonality was calculated as the square root of Simpson's diversity index over productive rearrangements. TCRdb mirrors the immuneACCESS table, restricted to in-frame sequences. Some clones are absent from its copies; in checked studies, under half trace to an unresolved V gene, and the reason for the others is unknown. V, J and clone size were drawn from that table, and D and trimming were deduced from the DNA. The sample records over 200,000 clones, roughly 77% of which are singletons. The ten largest clones represent approximately 8.7% of the sample.

Participants in the prospective study were aged about 18 to 95 years, lived in 20 to 30 United States geographic areas, and enrolled through a virtual design. Cohort assignment in the prospective study relied on participant-reported clinical history from a screening survey and a study questionnaire. Recovered participants in ImmuneRACE Cohort 3 were defined as having two consecutive negative NP/OP PCR tests, clearance from a healthcare professional, or resolution of symptoms. Mobile phlebotomists in the prospective study collected whole blood, serum and a nasopharyngeal or oropharyngeal swab from every participant. Additional blood draws and questionnaires over an approximately 2-month period could optionally be provided by prospective study participants. Before DNA extraction, prospective study blood samples were shipped either frozen or at room temperature.

Rearrangement joined TRBV2 to TRBJ1-6, with the D gene uncertain. The sequence was collected from a man between 40 and 49 years old who had recovered from COVID-19. The specimen sequenced was PBMCs or T cells enriched from blood (not recorded which). The CDR3 region: CASSELPGNSPLHF. The DNA is as follows: TGTGCCAGCAGTGAGTTGCCCGGGAATTCACCCCTCCACTTT.